Shown below are 21 T cell receptor beta chains from a single sample sequenced in a study of blood T cell repertoires in COVID-19. Clones were sequenced by immunoSEQ multiplex PCR, and TCRdb holds only the in-frame ones, with some missing. Seen here are around 250,000 clones, 70% to 90% observed once, and the top ten hold under 2.5%. The sequenced sample consisted of PBMCs or T cells enriched from blood (not recorded which). The receptor set was obtained from a woman aged 45-65 years who had recovered from COVID-19.

Note on this clone: Other nucleotide sequences from this sample produce the same CDR3. This chain uses TRBV12-3 or TRBV12-4 with TRBJ2-1, with D unresolved. V lost 6 bases and J lost 6, with 9 bases in between. The CDR3 totals 12 residues. The CDR3 reads CASRTSGNEQFF. The CDR3 bases are TGTGCCAGCAGAACGAGTGGCAATGAGCAGTTCTTC.

The chain joins TRBV4-1 to TRBJ1-6, with 7 nucleotides matching TRBD1. The CDR3 length is 19 residues. Germline V gene data show CDR1 as MGHRA and CDR2 as YSYEKL. V was pared by 1 base and J by 3 bases, with 12 bases of the junction left unmatched. The CDR3 bases are TGCGCCAGCAGCCAAGTATTCTCAGGGGGAATAGGCTATAATTCACCCCTCCACTTT. Its protein product is CASSQVFSGGIGYNSPLHF.

V gene TRBV6-5 combines with J gene TRBJ1-6; D may be TRBD1 (6 bases). The CDR3 runs to 14 residues. Germline CDR1 MNHEY, CDR2 SVGAGI. V lost 7 bases and J lost 6, with 13 bases in between. CDR3: CASIPGQTNSPLHF. DNA for the CDR3: TGTGCCAGCATTCCAGGACAGACTAATTCACCCCTCCACTTT.

V usage is TRBV5-1 and J usage is TRBJ2-2; TRBD2 agrees at 13 bases. Unmatched junction bases numbered 14, after V lost 5 bases and J lost 4 bases. This CDR3 comprises 19 residues. In germline, CDR1 is SGHRS, CDR2 YFSETQ. Written as DNA, the CDR3 is TGCGCCAGCAGATCCTTTTCTGGGACTAGCGGGGCCCTCACCGGGGAGCTGTTTTTT. It encodes CASRSFSGTSGALTGELFF.

Points on this clone: An end of the junction does not agree with germline; a read error may underlie this. The chain combines TRBV2 with TRBJ2-7; D may be TRBD1 (6 bases). This CDR3 spans 12 amino acids. Germline V gives CDR1 SNHLY, CDR2 FYNNEI. The CDR3 sequence is CASSESLGHSHF. The CDR3 coding sequence is TGTGCCAGCAGTGAATCCTTGGGACATTCCCACTTC.

The chain is built from TRBV2 and TRBJ1-5; tentatively, D is TRBD1 (6 bases). Per germline, CDR1 SNHLY and CDR2 FYNNEI. This CDR3 comprises 15 residues. Trimming stripped 3 bases from V and 11 bases from J, with 20 bases between. Written as DNA, the CDR3 is TGTGCCAGCAGTGAGTATAGCACAGGGCTAGGGGCCCAGCATTTT. It encodes CASSEYSTGLGAQHF.

The chain employs TRBV3-1 (or the pseudogene TRBV3-2) and TRBJ2-7; TRBD2 aligns across 9 bases. Germline V lookup: CDR1 LGHDT, CDR2 YNNKEL (reference sequence). This CDR3 is built from 15 residues. Losses at the gene ends were 3 bases for V and 6 bases for J; bases not matched to a gene: 9. The CDR3: CASSHEGGRAGEQYF. The CDR3 DNA reads as TGTGCCAGCAGCCATGAGGGCGGGAGGGCCGGCGAGCAGTACTTC.

Here the CDR3 DNA reads TGTGCCAGTAGTATTTTGAGGGGGACCACAGATACGCAGTATTTT. This sequence encodes CASSILRGTTDTQYF. The chain couples TRBV19 to TRBJ2-3; weak D call: TRBD1 (6 bases). The V gene lost 3 bases and the J gene lost 2 bases, with 12 bases spanning the gap. The CDR3 length is 15 residues. Germline CDR1 and CDR2: LNHDA and SQIVND (reference sequence). The variable domain in full, with the rest retrieved from reference TRBV19 and TRBJ2-3, is DGGITQSPKYLFRKEGQNVTLSCEQNLNHDAMYWYRQDPGQGLRLIYYSQIVNDFQKGDIAEGYSVSREKKESFPLTVTSAQKNPTAFYLCASSILRGTTDTQYFGPGTRLTVL.

CDR3 region: CASSVALNTEAFF. In nucleotides, the CDR3 is TGTGCCAGCAGCGTAGCATTGAACACTGAAGCTTTCTTT. The chain has TRBV9 and TRBJ1-1; no firm D call. Deletions cut 0 bases from V and 0 bases from J, with 3 bases between. CDR3 length equals 13 residues. Germline CDR1 is SGDLS and CDR2 is YYNGEE.

The chain joins TRBV28 to TRBJ1-4; TRBD1 agrees at 9 bases. Trimming took 9 bases from V and 0 from J; bases not matched to a gene: 8. The CDR3 loop spans 16 amino acids. Germline V gene lookup returns CDR1 MDHEN and CDR2 SYDVKM. For the CDR3, the DNA is TGTGCCAGTGGACAGGGGCCCTCTACAACTAATGAAAAACTGTTTTTT. It translates to CASGQGPSTTNEKLFF.

The genes are TRBV3-1 (or the pseudogene TRBV3-2) and TRBJ1-3; 10 bases map to TRBD1. V gave up 4 bases and J gave up 2 bases; unmatched junction bases: 8. Germline V gives CDR1 LGHDT, CDR2 YNNKEL (reference sequence). The CDR3 is 17 amino acids. The CDR3 DNA sequence: TGTGCCAGCAGCCGGAGGACAGGGGGGAACGCTGGAAACACCATATATTTT. This sequence encodes CASSRRTGGNAGNTIYF.

The chain couples TRBV9 to TRBJ2-7; 9 bases match TRBD2. The V gene's germline CDR1 is SGDLS and CDR2 YYNGEE. V trimming: 4 bases; J trimming: 4 bases; junction bases outside the gene matches: 9. The CDR3 length is 15 residues. CDR3 coding DNA: TGTGCCAGCAGCTTTAGCGGGAGTCCCGAATACGAGCAGTACTTC. Translated: CASSFSGSPEYEQYF.

V and J are TRBV3-1 (or the pseudogene TRBV3-2) and TRBJ2-7; D possibly corresponds to TRBD1 (8 bases). V lost 2 bases and J lost 7, with 12 bases in between. The germline gives CDR1 LGHDT, CDR2 YNNKEL (reference sequence). The CDR3 length is 13 residues. The CDR3 DNA reads TGTGCCAGCAGCCAAACAGGGGGGGGAGAGCAGTACTTC. Amino acids: CASSQTGGGEQYF.

This chain connects TRBV5-4 to TRBJ1-6; no clear D gene. This CDR3 comprises 15 residues. CDR1 SGHNT and CDR2 YYREEE come from the germline V gene (reference sequence). Trimming stripped 3 bases from V and 7 bases from J, with 14 bases between. The CDR3 bases are TGTGCCAGCAGCTCCCCCCAGCAGCGGAATTCACCCCTCCACTTT. Translation: CASSSPQQRNSPLHF.

The chain recombines TRBV19 with TRBJ2-7; possibly TRBD2 for D (6 bases). This CDR3 has 14 residues. Trimming cost V 1 base and J 4 bases, with 11 bases left between them. From germline, CDR1 is LNHDA and CDR2 SQIVND (reference sequence). The DNA of the CDR3 is TGTGCCAGTAGTATAGGGGACTCCCGATACGAGCAGTACTTC. Translation: CASSIGDSRYEQYF. The variable domain in full, with the rest retrieved from reference TRBV19 and TRBJ2-7, is DGGITQSPKYLFRKEGQNVTLSCEQNLNHDAMYWYRQDPGQGLRLIYYSQIVNDFQKGDIAEGYSVSREKKESFPLTVTSAQKNPTAFYLCASSIGDSRYEQYFGPGTRLTVT.

This clone appeared a single time. The rearrangement uses TRBV11-2 and TRBJ1-5, with a possible D match to TRBD1 (5 bases). CDR3 length: 16 amino acids. CDR1 and CDR2 from the germline V gene are SGHAT and FQNNGV. Trimming shortened V by 5 bases and J by 1 base, and 15 bases separated the two germline ends. The CDR3 reads CASSQGVGQSNQPQHF. The CDR3 DNA follows: TGTGCCAGCAGCCAAGGCGTGGGGCAGAGCAATCAGCCCCAGCATTTT.

V usage is TRBV18 and J usage is TRBJ2-5; possible D gene TRBD2, 5 bases. In germline, CDR1 is KGHSH, CDR2 LQKENI. CDR3 length: 11 amino acids. V was shortened by 6 bases and J by 5 bases, with 7 bases between the two germline ends. The CDR3 reads CASSRRETQYF. CDR3 DNA: TGTGCCAGCTCTAGGAGGGAGACCCAGTACTTC.

The chain combines TRBV6-5 with TRBJ1-2; TRBD1 matches at 8 bases. CDR3 length equals 15 residues. CDR1 and CDR2 from the germline V gene are MNHEY and SVGAGI. Trimming took 6 bases from V and 3 from J; bases not matched to a gene: 9. CDR3 bases: TGTGCCAGCAGCCCCCTCGGACAGGGCCACTATGGCTACACCTTC. The encoded protein is CASSPLGQGHYGYTF.

A single count supports this clone. The chain is built from TRBV11-3 and TRBJ2-1, with TRBD2 as a possible D gene (5 bases). The V and J ends lost 0 bases and 7 bases respectively, with 13 bases between them. Germline V gene sequence: CDR1 SGHNT, CDR2 YENEEA. This CDR3 contains 15 residues. The CDR3 protein is CASSLDITRTNEQFF. In nucleotides, the CDR3 is TGTGCCAGCAGCTTAGATATTACTAGAACAAATGAGCAGTTCTTC.

The chain has TRBV5-6 and TRBJ2-3; no reliable D call. V was cut by 1 base and J by 2 bases, with 11 bases left in between. Per germline, CDR1 SGHDT and CDR2 YYEEEE. The CDR3 is made up of 15 amino acids. The CDR3 nucleotides are TGTGCCAGCAGCTTGTTGCGGAGCTACACAGATACGCAGTATTTT. Translated, it gives CASSLLRSYTDTQYF.

V gene TRBV15 combines with J gene TRBJ1-1; TRBD1 matches 10 bases. The junction had 3 bases not matched to a gene; V was cut back by 3 bases and J by 2 bases. Germline CDR1 is LNHNV and CDR2 is YYDKDF (reference sequence). The CDR3 length is 15 residues. CDR3 protein: CATSRWDRGNTEAFF. The CDR3 DNA reads TGTGCCACCAGCAGGTGGGACAGGGGTAACACTGAAGCTTTCTTT.